A selection of T cell receptor beta chains follows, all from one sample in a study of OX40 agonist ivuxolimab in advanced cancers. This table comes from immunoSEQ multiplex PCR, and its TCRdb copy is limited to in-frame clones, with some not included. The repertoire consists of about 73,000 clones, with 88% occurring once and the leading ten covering around 0.8%. This material consisted of CD4+ or CD8+ T cells sorted from blood, taken in a trial of the OX40 agonist ivuxolimab. These receptors all stem from an adult with an advanced solid tumor such as melanoma, head and neck, liver or kidney cancer. CDR3s include the opening cysteine and the closing phenylalanine or tryptophan. The D gene is left open where the match is weak. Clone size is shown for a subset of rows, as once, few, many or a class of expanded clone.

v_call: TRBV23-1
d_call: -
clone_size: -
j_call: TRBJ1-5
cdr3_nt: TGCGCCAGCAGTCAATCGGGGGACGGGAACAATCAGCCCCAGCATTTT
cdr3_aa: CASSQSGDGNNQPQHF

v_call: TRBV2
d_call: -
clone_size: -
j_call: TRBJ1-6
cdr3_nt: TGTGCCACCCGACGGGACTGGAATTCACCCCTCCACTTT
cdr3_aa: CATRRDWNSPLHF

v_call: TRBV29-1
d_call: TRBD1
clone_size: -
j_call: TRBJ2-2
cdr3_nt: TGCAGCGCGGCTCAGGGGGCAGGCGGGGAGCTGTTTTTT
cdr3_aa: CSAAQGAGGELFF

v_call: TRBV13
d_call: TRBD2
clone_size: once
j_call: TRBJ2-1
cdr3_nt: TGTGCCAGCAGGGGAGCCGGGACTAGATGGAATGAGCAGTTCTTC
cdr3_aa: CASRGAGTRWNEQFF

v_call: TRBV7-9
d_call: -
clone_size: few
j_call: TRBJ2-1
cdr3_nt: TGTGCCAGCAGTCTCACCGCGGGGGCTGAGCAGTTCTTC
cdr3_aa: CASSLTAGAEQFF

v_call: TRBV21-1
d_call: -
clone_size: -
j_call: TRBJ1-1
cdr3_nt: TGTGCCAGCAGCAAATGTAGAAGGTGGGATATGAACACTGAAGCTTTCTTT
cdr3_aa: CASSKCRRWDMNTEAFF

v_call: TRBV30
d_call: -
clone_size: -
j_call: TRBJ1-1
cdr3_nt: TGTGCCTGGAGTCGCCCACAGGGAATCCCTGAAGCTTTCTTT
cdr3_aa: CAWSRPQGIPEAFF

v_call: TRBV19
d_call: TRBD2
clone_size: once
j_call: TRBJ2-3
cdr3_nt: TGTGCCAGTAGTATAGTCCGGGGACTAGCGGTCGCAGATACGCAGTATTTT
cdr3_aa: CASSIVRGLAVADTQYF

v_call: TRBV30
d_call: -
clone_size: -
j_call: TRBJ2-1
cdr3_nt: TGTGCCTGGAGCCGGGGCTCAGGGTGGGATGAGCAGTTCTTC
cdr3_aa: CAWSRGSGWDEQFF

v_call: TRBV6-5
d_call: -
clone_size: -
j_call: TRBJ2-7
cdr3_nt: TGTGCCAGCAGAGACCTCTGGGGCGAGCAGTACTTC
cdr3_aa: CASRDLWGEQYF

v_call: TRBV6-5
d_call: -
clone_size: -
j_call: TRBJ2-7
cdr3_nt: TGTGCCAGCAGTTACTCGTACCAGGGACGCTACGAGCAGTACTTC
cdr3_aa: CASSYSYQGRYEQYF

v_call: TRBV10-2
d_call: -
clone_size: -
j_call: TRBJ1-5
cdr3_nt: TGCGCCAGCAGTGATAGGCTTTTATCGAATCAGCCCCAGCATTTT
cdr3_aa: CASSDRLLSNQPQHF

v_call: TRBV5-1
d_call: -
clone_size: -
j_call: TRBJ2-7
cdr3_nt: TGCGCCAGCAGCCTTCTAGGGAGCTCCTACGAGCAGTACTTC
cdr3_aa: CASSLLGSSYEQYF

v_call: TRBV7-2
d_call: -
clone_size: -
j_call: TRBJ1-1
cdr3_nt: TGTGCCAGCAGCATAAGAGGACTGGTGGACACTGAAGCTTTCTTT
cdr3_aa: CASSIRGLVDTEAFF

v_call: TRBV30
d_call: TRBD2
clone_size: -
j_call: TRBJ2-5
cdr3_nt: TGTGCCTGGATGCTAGCGGGGGGGGAGACCCAGTACTTC
cdr3_aa: CAWMLAGGETQYF

v_call: TRBV6-1
d_call: -
clone_size: -
j_call: TRBJ2-1
cdr3_nt: TGTGCCAGCAGTGTGACCGGGATCATGAGTGAGCAGTTCTTC
cdr3_aa: CASSVTGIMSEQFF